These 30 T cell receptor beta chains were sequenced from one sample in a study of metastatic and nonmetastatic thyroid tumors (dated by TCRdb to between 2020 and 2021). Library creation used PCR. The data were produced on an Illumina HiSeq 4000. TCRdb reprocessing: public reads trimmed at Q25 with fastp, clones called with MiXCR, in-frame beta chains kept. A total of more than 90,000 clones appear in this sample, roughly 13% of them only once. About 11% of the sample belongs to the ten largest clones. No patient had received any treatment before thyroid surgery. Input material: blood. The origin of the receptors is a female donor with papillary thyroid cancer or a benign thyroid nodule (not recorded which). Some clones in this sample may be carry-over from other donors' samples.

This clone was detected a few times. This may come from a read error, since a much larger clone is one base off. The chain recombines TRBV6-2 or TRBV6-3 with TRBJ2-1; 10 bases fit TRBD2. The CDR3 loop spans 20 amino acids. CDR1 and CDR2 from the germline V gene are MNHEY and SVGEGT. With 0 bases clipped from V and 0 bases from J, the junction kept 11 bases outside the gene matches. The CDR3 sequence: CASSYSGTSVAPSSYNEQFF. CDR3 in DNA: TGTGCCAGCAGTTACTCGGGGACTAGCGTGGCTCCAAGCTCCTACAATGAGCAGTTCTTC.

A note on this clone: Other nucleotide sequences in the sample specify the same CDR3. The CDR3 bases are TGTGCCAGTAGTGCCACCGGGACGGGTGCTTACGAGCAGTACTTC. Translated, it gives CASSATGTGAYEQYF. This sequence joins TRBV19 and TRBJ2-7, with D perhaps being TRBD1 or TRBD2 (5 bases each). Germline V gene data show CDR1 as LNHDA and CDR2 as SQIVND (reference sequence). The germline V and J ends were trimmed by 5 bases and 4 bases, with 18 bases remaining between them. The CDR3 totals 15 residues.

This clone has only a few counts. V usage is TRBV6-1 and J usage is TRBJ1-2; perhaps TRBD1 as D (6 bases). Germline lookup yields CDR1 MNHNS and CDR2 SASEGT. V shed 7 bases and J shed 3 bases, with 27 bases lying between them. The CDR3 contains 18 residues. This CDR3 reads CASTCRGAGELAYYGYTF. The CDR3 DNA sequence: TGTGCCAGCACGTGTCGAGGGGCAGGGGAGCTTGCGTACTATGGCTACACCTTC.

This clone showed up many times. Compared with germline, one end of the junction differs, possibly owing to a read error. This chain uses TRBV28 with TRBJ1-2; D is ambiguous. The germline CDR1 and CDR2 sequences are MDHEN and SYDVKM. This CDR3 comprises 11 residues. CDR3 protein: CASNRSYGYTF. CDR3 DNA: TGTGCGAGCAATCGATCCTATGGCTACACCTTC.

Only a few counts were recorded for this clone. This could be a read error, since a much larger clone is one nucleotide away. V and J are TRBV7-8 and TRBJ1-1, with 7 bases lining up with TRBD1. The CDR3 totals 14 residues. Germline CDR1 is SGHVS and CDR2 is FQNEAQ. The CDR3: CASTPGTVNTEASF. The CDR3 region has the DNA TGTGCCAGCACCCCCGGGACAGTGAACACTGAAGCTTCCTTT.

This clone was counted many times. The V gene is TRBV6-1, the J gene TRBJ1-3; the match to TRBD1 covers 7 bases. The CDR3 has 15 amino acids. The germline V gene encodes CDR1 MNHNS and CDR2 SASEGT. The V and J ends lost 5 bases and 1 base, in that order; junction bases with no gene match: 5. This CDR3 reads CASSSGQLSGNTIYF. The CDR3 nucleotides read TGTGCCAGCAGTTCGGGACAGCTTTCTGGAAACACCATATATTTT.

This clone has ten or more counts. V and J are TRBV6-1 and TRBJ2-7; a possible D gene is TRBD2 (5 bases). V was pared by 6 bases and J by 2 bases, with 20 bases between. Germline V CDR1 and CDR2: MNHNS, SASEGT. CDR3 length equals 16 residues. CDR3 nucleotide sequence: TGTGCCAGCAGCCGCGGGCTGGAACCCTCGCCCTACGAGCAGTACTTC. It yields the protein CASSRGLEPSPYEQYF.

This clone was recorded many times. The chain joins TRBV15 to TRBJ2-2, with D unclear. Germline V gene data show CDR1 as LNHNV and CDR2 as YYDKDF (reference sequence). Trimming took 5 bases from V and 5 from J, leaving 12 bases between them. The CDR3 extends over 14 amino acids. The chain's CDR3 is CATSSRVGTGELFF. DNA for the CDR3: TGTGCCACCAGCTCCCGGGTGGGTACCGGGGAGCTGTTTTTT. The whole variable domain, remainder taken from reference TRBV15 and TRBJ2-2, is DAMVIQNPRYQVTQFGKPVTLSCSQTLNHNVMYWYQQKSSQAPKLLFHYYDKDFNNEADTPDNFQSRRPNTSFCFLDIRSPGLGDTAMYLCATSSRVGTGELFFGEGSRLTVL.

This clone was recorded at least ten times. The chain uses TRBV19 and TRBJ1-2; tentative D call: TRBD1 (5 bases). The CDR3 sequence is 15 residues long. Germline CDR1 is LNHDA and CDR2 is SQIVND (reference sequence). The V end lost 5 bases, the J end lost 8 bases, and 21 bases lay between the germline ends. The CDR3 sequence is CASSPPQGSTKGYTF. The CDR3 coding sequence is TGTGCCAGTAGTCCTCCTCAGGGCAGTACAAAAGGCTACACCTTC.

As for this clone: A much larger clonotype is one base distant, so this may be a read error. The chain uses TRBV14 and TRBJ2-7; D is undetermined. V was pared by 8 bases and J by 0 bases, with 14 bases between. Germline V CDR1 and CDR2: SGHDN, FVKESK. The CDR3 contains 14 residues. The CDR3 sequence: CASPPSVASYEQYF. CDR3 nucleotides: TGTGCCAGCCCCCCTAGTGTGGCCTCCTACGAGCAGTACTTC.

Concerning this clone itself: This may be a read error, as it is one base from a much larger clone. The V gene is TRBV20-1, the J gene TRBJ2-3; 9 nucleotides agree with TRBD2. CDR3 size: 15 residues. The V gene's germline CDR1 is DFQATT and CDR2 SNEGSKA (reference sequence). Here the CDR3 reads CSARDISGSTDTHYF. CDR3 sequence (DNA): TGCAGTGCTAGAGACATTAGCGGGAGCACAGATACGCACTATTTT.

Ten or more counts support this clone. This chain links TRBV20-1 with TRBJ2-2; 11 nucleotides align to TRBD1. This CDR3 spans 16 amino acids. CDR1 and CDR2 from the germline V gene are DFQATT and SNEGSKA (reference sequence). With 2 bases clipped from V and 4 bases from J, the junction kept 6 bases outside the gene matches. CDR3 sequence reads: CSARSRTGGPTGELFF. The CDR3 DNA reads as TGCAGTGCTAGATCCCGGACAGGGGGCCCCACCGGGGAGCTGTTTTTT.

Ten or more counts support this clone. This chain links TRBV6-2 or TRBV6-3 with TRBJ2-7; D unclear. Trimming took 4 bases from V and 4 from J, leaving 20 bases between them. The CDR3 sequence is 16 residues long. In germline, CDR1 is MNHEY, CDR2 SVGEGT. The chain's CDR3 is CASSFSGSNPIYEQYF. In DNA form, the CDR3 reads TGTGCCAGCAGTTTTTCGGGCTCGAACCCTATATACGAGCAGTACTTC.

In regard to this clone: A much larger clone lies one base from this, so it may be a read error. Different DNA sequences within this sample yield the same CDR3. The CDR3 loop reads CASSVAGEKLFF. The CDR3 nucleotides are TGTGCCAGCAGCGTAGCCGGTGAAAAACTGTTTTTC. This chain connects TRBV9 to TRBJ1-4; no clear D gene. Per germline, CDR1 SGDLS and CDR2 YYNGEE. This CDR3 spans 12 amino acids.

A few counts support this clone. A single base separates this from a much larger clone, so it may be a read error. This sequence joins TRBV27 and TRBJ1-4; D call uncertain. Germline values: CDR1 MNHEY, CDR2 SMNVEV (reference sequence). The CDR3 spans 15 residues. CDR3: CTSSRVTGRTEKLFF. As DNA, the CDR3 is TGTACCAGCAGTCGGGTGACCGGAAGGACCGAAAAACTGTTTTTT.

The CDR3 region has the DNA TGTGCCAGTAGCGGTACAGGGTATAGCAATCAGCCCCAGCATTTT. Encoded protein: CASSGTGYSNQPQHF. The chain is built from TRBV19 and TRBJ1-5; D possibly corresponds to TRBD1 (6 bases). Germline CDR1 is LNHDA and CDR2 is SQIVND (reference sequence). The CDR3 has 15 amino acids. V was clipped by 6 bases and J by 0 bases, with 12 bases between them.

This clone was picked up one time. A much larger clone differs by one base, so this may be a read error. The CDR3 DNA follows: TGTGCTAGCAGCTTATCGGAAGGGCAGCCCCAGCATTTT. Amino acids: CASSLSEGQPQHF. The chain combines TRBV7-7 with TRBJ1-5; D is unresolved. The CDR3 loop spans 13 amino acids. Per the germline V gene, CDR1 is SSHAT and CDR2 is FNYEAQ (reference sequence).

This clone was found many times. The chain employs TRBV5-1 and TRBJ1-6; 7 nucleotides line up with TRBD1. CDR1 is SGHRS and CDR2 is YFSETQ in the germline V gene. The CDR3 is 16 residues long. V gave up 0 bases and J gave up 7 bases; unmatched junction bases: 7. CDR3 amino acids: CASSLAGDSFNSPLHF. The CDR3 coding sequence is TGCGCCAGCAGCTTGGCCGGGGACAGCTTCAATTCACCCCTCCACTTT.

The chain recombines TRBV7-2 with TRBJ2-7; 13 positions match TRBD2. Germline V lookup: CDR1 SGHTA, CDR2 FQGNSA. There are 17 residues in the CDR3. Unmatched junction bases numbered 6, after V lost 0 bases and J lost 4 bases. CDR3 amino acids: CASSLAGLAGDPYEQYF. The DNA of the CDR3 is TGTGCCAGCAGCTTAGCAGGACTAGCGGGAGACCCATACGAGCAGTACTTC. Drawing the rest from reference TRBV7-2 and TRBJ2-7, the complete variable domain is GAGVSQSPSNKVTEKGKDVELRCDPISGHTALYWYRQSLGQGLEFLIYFQGNSAPDKSGLPSDRFSAERTGGSVSTLTIQRTQQEDSAVYLCASSLAGLAGDPYEQYFGPGTRLTVT.

In this sample, this clone turned up many times. The chain couples TRBV10-3 to TRBJ1-6, with 10 bases that match TRBD1. This CDR3 spans 16 amino acids. The germline V gene encodes CDR1 ENHRY and CDR2 SYGVKD. The ends lost 3 bases at V and 9 bases at J; junction bases unmatched: 8. CDR3 region: CAISDPDRGPASPLHF. The CDR3 nucleotides are TGTGCCATCAGTGACCCCGACAGGGGGCCAGCTTCACCCCTCCACTTT.

In the case of this clone: Just one base apart from a much larger clone, this may be a read error. This chain connects TRBV19 to TRBJ2-7; 7 bases line up with TRBD2. The V gene's germline CDR1 is LNHDA and CDR2 SQIVND (reference sequence). V trimming: 5 bases; J trimming: 7 bases; junction bases outside the gene matches: 17. This CDR3 has 16 amino acids. The CDR3 sequence: CASSACTGRRAGEQYF. The CDR3 DNA reads as TGTGCCAGTAGTGCATGTACGGGGAGAAGAGCGGGGGAGCAGTACTTC.

This clone showed up many times. The chain combines TRBV28 with TRBJ2-5, with D tentatively TRBD2 (7 bases). CDR3 length: 15 residues. From germline, CDR1 is MDHEN and CDR2 SYDVKM. V was pared by 3 bases and J by 4 bases, with 15 bases between. CDR3 DNA sequence: TGTGCCAGCAGTTTTGATAGGGGGGGCGGAGAGACCCAGTACTTC. Protein: CASSFDRGGGETQYF. Combining the CDR3 with reference TRBV28 and TRBJ2-5 gives the whole variable domain DVKVTQSSRYLVKRTGEKVFLECVQDMDHENMFWYRQDPGLGLRLIYFSYDVKMKEKGDIPEGYSVSREKKERFSLILESASTNQTSMYLCASSFDRGGGETQYFGPGTRLLVL.

This clone was seen at least ten times. The rearrangement uses TRBV7-9 and TRBJ2-1, with D perhaps assigned TRBD1 or TRBD2 (5 bases each). The CDR3 is 15 residues long. The V gene lost 5 bases and the J gene lost 10 bases, with 21 bases spanning the gap. Germline lookup yields CDR1 SEHNR and CDR2 FQNEAQ (reference sequence). This CDR3 is CASSPLGRSTDEQFF. CDR3 bases: TGTGCCAGCAGCCCCCTGGGACGTAGCACCGACGAGCAGTTCTTC.

This clone has a count of ten or more. The chain joins TRBV29-1 to TRBJ2-7; no clear D. CDR1 is SQVTM, CDR2 ANQGSEA, per germline. The V end lost 5 bases, the J end lost 0 bases, and 11 bases lay between the germline ends. The CDR3 extends over 13 amino acids. The CDR3 protein is CSVSAPSSYEQYF. The CDR3 DNA reads as TGCAGCGTTTCGGCGCCCAGCTCCTACGAGCAGTACTTC.

This clone was recorded many times. This rearrangement joins TRBV6-1 to TRBJ2-7; D is unresolved. The CDR3 length is 14 residues. V lost 4 bases to trimming and J lost 0 bases, with 10 bases between them. Germline CDR1 and CDR2: MNHNS and SASEGT. The CDR3 loop reads CASSGSTSSYEQYF. DNA for the CDR3: TGTGCCAGCAGTGGGTCGACCAGCTCCTACGAGCAGTACTTC.

There are a few counts of this clone. The V and J genes are TRBV7-9 and TRBJ1-3; 10 bases map to TRBD1. Germline V lookup: CDR1 SEHNR, CDR2 FQNEAQ (reference sequence). J gave up 3 bases and V 8 bases, and 7 bases lay outside the gene matches. This CDR3 has 15 residues. The CDR3 region is CASHVGTGVGNTIYF. In DNA form, the CDR3 reads TGTGCCAGCCACGTAGGGACAGGGGTTGGAAACACCATATATTTT.

At least ten counts were recorded for this clone. The chain is built from TRBV6-2 or TRBV6-3 and TRBJ2-7; weak D call: TRBD2 (6 bases). The V end lost 6 bases, the J end lost 3 bases, and 9 bases lay between the germline ends. The CDR3 has 12 residues. Germline-derived CDR1 and CDR2 are MNHEY and SVGEGT. The DNA of the CDR3 is TGTGCCAGCAGGGGGGGAGGCTACGAGCAGTACTTC. Translation gives CASRGGGYEQYF.

The table lists this clone with many counts. The genes are TRBV20-1 and TRBJ2-3; no reliable D call. The CDR3 runs 14 residues. Germline V gene sequence: CDR1 DFQATT, CDR2 SNEGSKA (reference sequence). Trimming took off 3 bases at V and 0 bases at J, with 10 bases between the two ends. This CDR3 reads CSASPGSSTDTQYF. In DNA, the CDR3 is TGCAGTGCTAGTCCCGGCAGTAGCACAGATACGCAGTATTTT.

This clone has ten or more counts. The chain uses TRBV4-2 and TRBJ2-1; 10 nucleotides match TRBD1. V was pared by 4 bases and J by 2 bases, with 5 bases of the junction left unmatched. The CDR3 spans 16 residues. Per germline, CDR1 LGHNA and CDR2 YNFKEQ. The CDR3 region has the DNA TGTGCCAGCAGCCCAGGACAGGGGGGGACCTACAATGAGCAGTTCTTC. Translating gives CASSPGQGGTYNEQFF.

In the case of this clone: This may be a read error, as it is one base from a much larger clone. The V and J genes are TRBV11-1 and TRBJ2-3, with D perhaps matching TRBD1 (5 bases). CDR1 SGHAT and CDR2 FQDESV come from the germline V gene (reference sequence). The length of the CDR3 is 18 residues. CDR3 coding DNA: TGTGCCAGCAGACATATTCCGCCCCCGGTTCAGGGCACAGGTACGCAGTATTTT. Amino acid sequence: CASRHIPPPVQGTGTQYF.